This T cell receptor (beta chain) was profiled in a study of CXCR3-negative and CXCR3-positive naive CD8 T cells. For the study at large: Libraries each contributed about 1.5 +/- 0.3 million TRB reads, for around 150 million in total. Study findings and constraints: Naive CXCR3-positive cells had TRB CDR3s more hydrophobic than those of CXCR3-negative naive cells. Naive subsets were similarly diverse, while memory CD8+ repertoires were much less diverse. For naive cells, CXCR3-negative and CXCR3-positive subsets had similar TRBV-TRBJ usage; for memory cells, usage differed.

To note about this clonotype: The antigen remains unidentified.

CDR1 and CDR2 from the germline V gene are SGHTA and FQGTGA. This CDR3 has 16 amino acids. The libraries of TRB cDNA were prepared using 5' RACE with UMI labels. TCRdb reanalyzed the 5' RACE reads, giving one entry per CDR3 protein sequence and no DNA. The sample table includes some 54,000 distinct CDR3 sequences. In triplicate, each CD8+ T cell subset was sorted at under 350,000 cells per replicate. The specimen sequenced was naive CXCR3+ CD8+ T cells from blood. The subset denotes: CD45RO-CCR7+CD27+CD95- naive CD8+ T cells expressing CXCR3 (TNR3+). This TCR derives from a human donor in good health. Some clones in this sample may be carry-over from other donors' samples. This rearrangement joins TRBV7-3 to TRBJ2-1; TCRdb designates TRBD2, a call that cannot be tested without DNA. This CDR3 reads CASSFSPSGVYNEQFF.